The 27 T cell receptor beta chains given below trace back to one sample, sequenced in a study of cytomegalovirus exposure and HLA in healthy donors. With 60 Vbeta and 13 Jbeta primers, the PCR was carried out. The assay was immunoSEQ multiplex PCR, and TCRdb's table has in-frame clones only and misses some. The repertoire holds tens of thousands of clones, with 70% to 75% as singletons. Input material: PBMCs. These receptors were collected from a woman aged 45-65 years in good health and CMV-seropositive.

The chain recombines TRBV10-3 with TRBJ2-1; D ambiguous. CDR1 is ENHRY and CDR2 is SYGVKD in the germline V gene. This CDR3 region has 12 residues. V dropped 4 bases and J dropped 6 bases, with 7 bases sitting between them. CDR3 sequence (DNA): TGTGCCATCAGTGGAACGAGCAATGAGCAGTTCTTC. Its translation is CAISGTSNEQFF.

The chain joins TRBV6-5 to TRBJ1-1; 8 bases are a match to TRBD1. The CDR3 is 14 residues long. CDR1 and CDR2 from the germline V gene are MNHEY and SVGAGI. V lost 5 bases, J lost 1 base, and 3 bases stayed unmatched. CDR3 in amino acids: CASSRTGPNTEAFF. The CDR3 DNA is TGTGCCAGCAGTAGGACAGGGCCGAACACTGAAGCTTTCTTT.

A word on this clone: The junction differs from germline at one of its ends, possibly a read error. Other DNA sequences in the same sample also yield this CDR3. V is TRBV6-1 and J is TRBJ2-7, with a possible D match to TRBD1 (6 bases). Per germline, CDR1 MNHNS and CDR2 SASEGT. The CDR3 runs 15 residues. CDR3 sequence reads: CASSEWDNSSYEQYF. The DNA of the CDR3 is TGTGCCAGCAGTGAGTGGGACAACTCGTCCTACGAGCAATACTTC.

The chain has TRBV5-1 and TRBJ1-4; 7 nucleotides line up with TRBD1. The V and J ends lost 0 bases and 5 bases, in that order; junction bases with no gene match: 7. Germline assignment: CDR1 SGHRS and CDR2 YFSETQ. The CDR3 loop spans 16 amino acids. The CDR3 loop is CASSLAPGQRNEKLFF. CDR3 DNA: TGCGCCAGCAGCTTGGCGCCGGGACAGAGGAATGAAAAACTGTTTTTT.

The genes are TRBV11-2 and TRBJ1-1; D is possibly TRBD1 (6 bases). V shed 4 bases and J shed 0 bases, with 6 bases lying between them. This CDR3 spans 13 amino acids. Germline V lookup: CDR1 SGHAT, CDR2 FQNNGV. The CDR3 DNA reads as TGTGCCAGCAGCTCAGGGGTGAACACTGAAGCTTTCTTT. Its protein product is CASSSGVNTEAFF.

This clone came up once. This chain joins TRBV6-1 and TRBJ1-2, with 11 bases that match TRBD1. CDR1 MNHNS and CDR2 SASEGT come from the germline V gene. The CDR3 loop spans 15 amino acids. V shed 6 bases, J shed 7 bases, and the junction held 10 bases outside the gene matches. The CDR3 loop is CASRAGTGGVGGYTF. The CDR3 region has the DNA TGTGCCAGCAGAGCCGGGACAGGGGGTGTGGGTGGCTACACCTTC.

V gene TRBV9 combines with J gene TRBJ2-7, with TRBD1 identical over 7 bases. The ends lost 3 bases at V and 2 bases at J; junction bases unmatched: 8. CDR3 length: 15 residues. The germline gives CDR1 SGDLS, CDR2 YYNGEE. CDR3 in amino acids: CASSASGTAAYEQYF. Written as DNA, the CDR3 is TGTGCCAGCAGCGCGTCGGGGACAGCCGCCTACGAGCAGTACTTC.

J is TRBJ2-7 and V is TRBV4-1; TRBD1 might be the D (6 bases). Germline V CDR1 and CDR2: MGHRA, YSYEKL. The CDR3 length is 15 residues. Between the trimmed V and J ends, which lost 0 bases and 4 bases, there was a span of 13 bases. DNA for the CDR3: TGCGCCAGCAGCCAAGAGTACAGGGTCTGGTACGAGCAGTACTTC. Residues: CASSQEYRVWYEQYF.

CDR3 region: CAWGTGNEKLFF. The CDR3 coding sequence is TGTGCCTGGGGGACAGGGAATGAAAAACTGTTTTTT. The chain employs TRBV30 and TRBJ1-4; 9 bases are a match to TRBD1. After removal of 5 bases from V and 5 bases from J, the junction contained 0 bases not matched to a gene. The CDR3 runs to 12 residues. CDR1 is GTSNPN, CDR2 SVGIG, per germline (reference sequence).

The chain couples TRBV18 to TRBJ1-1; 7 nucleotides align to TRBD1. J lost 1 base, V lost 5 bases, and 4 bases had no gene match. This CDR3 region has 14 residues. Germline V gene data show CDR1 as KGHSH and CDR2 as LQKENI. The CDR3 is CASSAYRGNTEAFF. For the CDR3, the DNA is TGTGCCAGCTCAGCCTACAGGGGGAACACTGAAGCTTTCTTT.

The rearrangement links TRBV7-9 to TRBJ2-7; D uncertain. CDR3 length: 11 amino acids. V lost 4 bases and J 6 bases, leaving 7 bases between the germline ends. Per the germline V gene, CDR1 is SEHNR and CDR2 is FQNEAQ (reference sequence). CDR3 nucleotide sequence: TGTGCCAGCAGCTCCTCGGGCGAGCAGTACTTC. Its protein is CASSSSGEQYF.

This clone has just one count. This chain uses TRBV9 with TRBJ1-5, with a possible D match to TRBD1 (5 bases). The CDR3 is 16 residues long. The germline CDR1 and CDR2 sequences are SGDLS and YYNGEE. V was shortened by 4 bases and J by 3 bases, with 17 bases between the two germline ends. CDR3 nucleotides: TGTGCCAGCAGCCCAACTGAGGCAGGGAACAATCAGCCCCAGCATTTT. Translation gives CASSPTEAGNNQPQHF.

The CDR3 region has the DNA TGTGCCAGCAGCTTCAGCCACAGCCAAGAGACCCAGTACTTC. Its protein is CASSFSHSQETQYF. The genes are TRBV7-9 and TRBJ2-5; D is unresolved. Germline V gene sequence: CDR1 SEHNR, CDR2 FQNEAQ (reference sequence). CDR3 size: 14 residues. V lost 3 bases and J 1 base, leaving 9 bases between the germline ends.

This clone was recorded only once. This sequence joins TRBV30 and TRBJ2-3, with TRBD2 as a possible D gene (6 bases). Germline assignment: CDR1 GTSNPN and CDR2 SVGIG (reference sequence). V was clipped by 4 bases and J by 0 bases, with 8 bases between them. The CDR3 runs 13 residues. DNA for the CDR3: TGTGCCTGGAATAGCGGAAGCACAGATACGCAGTATTTT. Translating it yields CAWNSGSTDTQYF.

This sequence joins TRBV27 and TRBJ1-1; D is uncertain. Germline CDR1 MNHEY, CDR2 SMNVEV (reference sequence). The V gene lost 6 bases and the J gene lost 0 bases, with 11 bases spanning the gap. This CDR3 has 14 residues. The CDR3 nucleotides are TGTGCCAGCAGGGTTCACTTGTTGAACACTGAAGCTTTCTTT. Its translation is CASRVHLLNTEAFF.

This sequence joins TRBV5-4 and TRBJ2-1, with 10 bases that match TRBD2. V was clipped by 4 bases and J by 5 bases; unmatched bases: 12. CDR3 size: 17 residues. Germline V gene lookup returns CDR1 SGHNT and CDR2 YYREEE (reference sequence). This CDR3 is CASSPPPLAGKDNEQFF. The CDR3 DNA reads TGTGCCAGCAGCCCCCCTCCACTAGCGGGAAAGGACAATGAGCAGTTCTTC.

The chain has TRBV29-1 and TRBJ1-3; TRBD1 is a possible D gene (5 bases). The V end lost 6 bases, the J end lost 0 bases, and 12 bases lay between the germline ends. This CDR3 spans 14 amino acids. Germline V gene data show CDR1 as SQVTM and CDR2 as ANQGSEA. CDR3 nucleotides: TGCAGCGTATCGACAGTTCCCTCTGGAAACACCATATATTTT. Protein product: CSVSTVPSGNTIYF. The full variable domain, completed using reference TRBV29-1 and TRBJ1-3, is SAVISQKPSRDICQRGTSLTIQCQVDSQVTMMFWYRQQPGQSLTLIATANQGSEATYESGFVIDKFPISRPNLTFSTLTVSNMSPEDSSIYLCSVSTVPSGNTIYFGEGSWLTVV.

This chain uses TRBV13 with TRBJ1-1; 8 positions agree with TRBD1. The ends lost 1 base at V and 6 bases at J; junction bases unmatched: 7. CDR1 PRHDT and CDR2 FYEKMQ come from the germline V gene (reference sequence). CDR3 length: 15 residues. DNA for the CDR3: TGTGCCAGCAGCTTAGCGTCGACAGGGGTTCCTGAAGCTTTCTTT. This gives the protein CASSLASTGVPEAFF.

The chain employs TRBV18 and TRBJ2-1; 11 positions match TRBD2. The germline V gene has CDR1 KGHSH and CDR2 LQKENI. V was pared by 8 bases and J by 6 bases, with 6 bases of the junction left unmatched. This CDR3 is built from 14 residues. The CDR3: CASLGLAGANEQFF. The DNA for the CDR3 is TGTGCCAGCCTAGGACTAGCGGGCGCCAATGAGCAGTTCTTC.

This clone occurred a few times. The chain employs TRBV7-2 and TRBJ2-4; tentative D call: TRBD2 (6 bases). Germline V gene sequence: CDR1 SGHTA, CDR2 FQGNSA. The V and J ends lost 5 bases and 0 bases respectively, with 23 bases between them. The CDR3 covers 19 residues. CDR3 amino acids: CASSIWGELPILAKNIQYF. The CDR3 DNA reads TGTGCCAGCAGCATCTGGGGGGAACTCCCTATCCTAGCCAAAAACATTCAGTACTTC.

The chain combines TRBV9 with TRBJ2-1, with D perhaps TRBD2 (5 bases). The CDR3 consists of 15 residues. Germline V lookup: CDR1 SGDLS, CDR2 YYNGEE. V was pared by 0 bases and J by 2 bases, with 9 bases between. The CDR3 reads CASSVASGTYNEQFF. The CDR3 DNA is TGTGCCAGCAGCGTAGCCTCCGGGACCTACAATGAGCAGTTCTTC.

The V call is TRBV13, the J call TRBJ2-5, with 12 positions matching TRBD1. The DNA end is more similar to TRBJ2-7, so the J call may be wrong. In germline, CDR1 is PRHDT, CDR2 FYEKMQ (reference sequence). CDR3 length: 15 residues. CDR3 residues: CASSSPGQGAGEQYF. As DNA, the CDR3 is TGTGCCAGCAGCTCGCCGGGACAGGGGGCGGGCGAGCAGTACTTC.

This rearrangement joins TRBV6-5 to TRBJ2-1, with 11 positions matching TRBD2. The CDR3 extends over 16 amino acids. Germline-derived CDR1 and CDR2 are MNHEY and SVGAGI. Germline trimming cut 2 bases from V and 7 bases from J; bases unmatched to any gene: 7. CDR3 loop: CASSYGLAGGGNEQFF. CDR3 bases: TGTGCCAGCAGTTACGGGCTAGCGGGAGGAGGGAATGAGCAGTTCTTC.

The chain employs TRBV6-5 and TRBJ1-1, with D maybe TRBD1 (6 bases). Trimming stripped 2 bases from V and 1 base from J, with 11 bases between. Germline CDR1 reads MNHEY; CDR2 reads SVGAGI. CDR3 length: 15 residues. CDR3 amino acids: CASSYRDTTNTEAFF. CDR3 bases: TGTGCCAGCAGTTACCGGGACACCACGAACACTGAAGCTTTCTTT.

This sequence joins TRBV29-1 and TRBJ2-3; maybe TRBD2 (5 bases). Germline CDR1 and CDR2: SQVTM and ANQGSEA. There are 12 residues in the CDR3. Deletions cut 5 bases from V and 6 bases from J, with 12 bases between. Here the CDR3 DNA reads TGCAGCGTTAGGGAGACCTGGGATACGCAGTATTTT. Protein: CSVRETWDTQYF.

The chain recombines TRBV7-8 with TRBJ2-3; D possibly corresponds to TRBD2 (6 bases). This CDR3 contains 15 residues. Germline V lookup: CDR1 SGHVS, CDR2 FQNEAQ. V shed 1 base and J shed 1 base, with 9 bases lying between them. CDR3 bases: TGTGCCAGCAGCTTAGTACCGGGAGGCACAGATACGCAGTATTTT. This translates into CASSLVPGGTDTQYF.

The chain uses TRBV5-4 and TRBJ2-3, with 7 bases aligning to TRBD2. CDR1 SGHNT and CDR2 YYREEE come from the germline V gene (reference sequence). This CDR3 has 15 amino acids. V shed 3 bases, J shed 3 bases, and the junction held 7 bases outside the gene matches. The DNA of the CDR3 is TGTGCCAGCAGCTCCCAGGGCGGGAGAACAGATACGCAGTATTTT. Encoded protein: CASSSQGGRTDTQYF.